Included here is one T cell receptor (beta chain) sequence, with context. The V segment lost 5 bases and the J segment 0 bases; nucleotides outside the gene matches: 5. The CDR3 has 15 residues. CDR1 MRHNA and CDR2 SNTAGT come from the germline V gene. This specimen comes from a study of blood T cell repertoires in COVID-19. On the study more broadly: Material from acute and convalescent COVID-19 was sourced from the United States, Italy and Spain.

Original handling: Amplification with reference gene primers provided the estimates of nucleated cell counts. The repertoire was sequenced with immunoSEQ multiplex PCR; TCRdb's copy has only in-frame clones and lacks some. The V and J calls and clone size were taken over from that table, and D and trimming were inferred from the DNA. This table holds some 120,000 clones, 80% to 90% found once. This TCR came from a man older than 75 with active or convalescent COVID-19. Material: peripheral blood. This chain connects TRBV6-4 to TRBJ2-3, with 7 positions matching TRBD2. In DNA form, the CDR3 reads TGTGCCAGCAGTAAGGGACTACTTAGCACAGATACGCAGTATTTT. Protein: CASSKGLLSTDTQYF.